This TCR beta chain emerged from a study of radiotherapy plus CTLA-4 blockade in lung cancer (dated by TCRdb to between 2018 and 2020). The study in broad terms: Objective responses were observed in 15% to 20% of enrolled patients, and disease control was achieved in 25% to 40%. Findings and caveats that apply to the study as a whole: Increased serum interferon-beta after radiation, together with early dynamic changes in blood T cell clones, were reported to be the strongest predictors of response. After treatment with radiotherapy and ipilimumab, TCR clones that originated in tumors expanded in peripheral blood.

The study tested focal radiation therapy combined with CTLA-4 blockade (ipilimumab) in patients with chemo-refractory metastatic non-small-cell lung cancer. Regarding this clone: It lacks a known antigen. Nothing much larger sits one base from this clone, and base qualities are not available.

The CDR1 and CDR2 encoded by the germline V gene (reference sequence) are SEHNR and FQNEAQ. Trimming at the junction amounts to 5 bases on V and 1 base on J, and the germline ends lie 14 bases apart. The CDR3, cysteine through phenylalanine, is 15 amino acids long. Only the CDR3 part of the read is kept: 45 bases, read in frame from the first base. Libraries were built with the immunoSEQ multiplex PCR assay. In its TCRdb copy, this immuneACCESS table keeps in-frame sequences only and misses some clones. Where compared with another copy, unresolved V genes explain less than half of these, and the others have no known cause. For this sample there are more than 55,000 clones; around 80% appear just once. The ten largest clones represent 6.1% of the sample.

The sequence derives from a human donor with non-small cell lung cancer whose response to radiotherapy plus ipilimumab could not be evaluated. The sequence is built from TRBV7-9 and TRBJ1-1; TRBD1 is possibly the D segment (5 matching bases). The sample here was peripheral blood, taken from a patient treated with radiotherapy plus ipilimumab. CDR3 sequence: CASSTVAGRNTEAFF. The nucleotide sequence reads TGTGCCAGCAGCACGGTGGCGGGACGGAACACTGAAGCTTTCTTT.